Listed below are T cell receptor beta chains from one sample, sequenced in a study of T cells in Graves' hyperthyroidism and ophthalmopathy. MiXCR was run by TCRdb on the multiplex PCR reads, yielding one entry per CDR3 protein. Altogether about 400,000 distinct CDR3 sequences are present, over 13% being singletons, with the ten largest covering around 30%. The specimen was blood. The receptor set was obtained from a man aged 45-65 years with Graves' ophthalmopathy. Both conserved end residues are part of each CDR3. D genes are given only for firm matches. Clone sizes are given selectively: once, few, many, or a class where the clone is expanded.

j_call clone_size d_call v_call cdr3_nt cdr3_aa
TRBJ2-1 NA NA TRBV5-8 TGTGCCAGCAGCTCGAAAGGTTCCGGGATAAATTCGCAGTTCTTC CASSSKGSGINSQFF
TRBJ1-5 NA NA TRBV27 TGTGCCAGCAGTTACCCGAATCAGCCCCAGCATTTT CASSYPNQPQHF
TRBJ1-4 few NA TRBV9 TGTGCCAGCAGCGTTGGACAGACAACTAATGAAAAACTGTTTTTT CASSVGQTTNEKLFF
TRBJ2-1 many TRBD2 TRBV5-1 TGCGCCAGCAGCAGGGTAGCGGGAGTCGAAGAGCAGTTCTTC CASSRVAGVEEQFF
TRBJ2-1 NA NA TRBV5-1 TGTGCCAGCAGCTTCCCCGACGACAATGAGCAGTTCTTC CASSFPDDNEQFF
TRBJ2-7 many NA TRBV15 TGTGCCACCAGCAGAGAGGGGGGGACAGGACAACCCTACGAGCAGTACTTC CATSREGGTGQPYEQYF
TRBJ2-1 many NA TRBV5-1 TGCGCCAGCAGCTTGGACGGGACAACCTACAATGAGCAGTTCTTC CASSLDGTTYNEQFF
TRBJ2-4 NA NA TRBV4-1 TGCGCCAGCAGCCAATGGGGGGAGTTACCTTCCAAAAACATTCAGTACTTC CASSQWGELPSKNIQYF
TRBJ1-1 many NA TRBV6-1 TGTGCCAGCTCAGGGTACACTGAAGCTTTCTTT CASSGYTEAFF
TRBJ2-7 few NA TRBV20-1 TGCAGTACGGAGGGCCTCTACGAGCAGTACTTC CSTEGLYEQYF
TRBJ1-2 NA NA TRBV10-3 TGTGCCATCAGTGAGTCCGGTCGGGTCCAGGGAAACTGGGGCTACACCTTC CAISESGRVQGNWGYTF
TRBJ1-3 few NA TRBV7-9 TGTGCCAGCAGCTTAGAAGTGTCTCACTCTGGAAACACCATATATTTT CASSLEVSHSGNTIYF
TRBJ2-7 NA TRBD1 TRBV20-1 TGCAGTGCCCACGGGACAGATAACTCCTACGAGCAGTACTTC CSAHGTDNSYEQYF
TRBJ2-7 many TRBD2 TRBV6-1 TGTGCCAGCACTGCTAGCGGGAACTACGAGCAGTACTTC CASTASGNYEQYF
TRBJ2-7 many NA TRBV11-3 TGTGCCAGCAGCAGGGGACGGGATTTCTACGAGCAGTACTTC CASSRGRDFYEQYF
TRBJ1-1 many NA TRBV3-1 TGTGCCAGCAGCCAAGAAGACAGTTCAGAAGCTTTCTTT CASSQEDSSEAFF
TRBJ1-5 NA TRBD1 TRBV24-1 TGTGCCACCAGTGATAACGGACAGGGTAGTCAGCCCCAGCATTTT CATSDNGQGSQPQHF
TRBJ2-2 many NA TRBV3-1 TGTGCCAGCAGCCAAGTTATGGCAGGCCACTATGGAACCGGGGAGCTGTTTTTT CASSQVMAGHYGTGELFF
TRBJ1-1 many TRBD1 TRBV6-5 TGTGCCAGCAGTTACTCCCTTGGACAGGCCCCCAGTGAAGCTTTCTTT CASSYSLGQAPSEAFF
TRBJ2-2 NA TRBD2 TRBV5-1 TGCGCCAGCAGGACTAGCGGAATAAACACCGGGGAGCTGTTTTTT CASRTSGINTGELFF
TRBJ2-2 NA TRBD1 TRBV6-2/TRBV6-3 TGTGCCAGCAGGCAGACAGGGTCGAACACCGGGGAGCTGTTTTTT CASRQTGSNTGELFF
TRBJ2-7 once NA TRBV5-1 TGCGCCAGCAGCTTGGGGGCTAGACTCGAGGAAGAGCAGTACTTC CASSLGARLEEEQYF
TRBJ2-5 NA TRBD1 TRBV12-3/TRBV12-4 TGTGCCAGCAGTTTGAGTGACAGGGCCTTGGGGACCCAGTACTTC CASSLSDRALGTQYF
TRBJ2-5 NA NA TRBV5-1 TGCGCCAGCAGCTTAACGGGAAAGGTAGAGACCCAGTACTTC CASSLTGKVETQYF
TRBJ1-1 NA NA TRBV10-3 TGTGCCATCAGACTGCAGGGGAGCACTGAAGCTTTCTTT CAIRLQGSTEAFF
TRBJ2-1 many TRBD2 TRBV6-1 TGTGCCAGCAGTCCGGGGAGGGTCTCCTACAATGAGCAGTTCTTC CASSPGRVSYNEQFF
TRBJ2-1 many TRBD2 TRBV27 TGTGCCAGCAGTTTAGAACTAGCGGGAGTGGGTAATGAGCAGTTCTTC CASSLELAGVGNEQFF
TRBJ2-5 many TRBD2 TRBV10-2 TGCGCCAGCAGTGAATGGTCAAGGACTAGCGCGCCGGAGACCCAGTACTTC CASSEWSRTSAPETQYF
TRBJ2-7 NA NA TRBV7-2 TGTGCCAGCAGCCCAGGAGGGACGAAATACGAGCAGTACTTC CASSPGGTKYEQYF
TRBJ2-3 few NA TRBV20-1 TGCAGTGCTCGCCGTGAGCCTACAGATACGCAGTATTTT CSARREPTDTQYF
TRBJ1-6 many NA TRBV7-9 TGTGCCAGCAGCTTAGAAAATTCACCCCTCCACTTT CASSLENSPLHF
TRBJ2-1 many NA TRBV15 TGTGCCACCAGCCCCCGGCAACACAATGAGCAGTTCTTC CATSPRQHNEQFF
TRBJ1-1 few NA TRBV10-3 TGTGCCATCAGTGAGAGGACAGTGAACACTGAAGCTTTCTTT CAISERTVNTEAFF